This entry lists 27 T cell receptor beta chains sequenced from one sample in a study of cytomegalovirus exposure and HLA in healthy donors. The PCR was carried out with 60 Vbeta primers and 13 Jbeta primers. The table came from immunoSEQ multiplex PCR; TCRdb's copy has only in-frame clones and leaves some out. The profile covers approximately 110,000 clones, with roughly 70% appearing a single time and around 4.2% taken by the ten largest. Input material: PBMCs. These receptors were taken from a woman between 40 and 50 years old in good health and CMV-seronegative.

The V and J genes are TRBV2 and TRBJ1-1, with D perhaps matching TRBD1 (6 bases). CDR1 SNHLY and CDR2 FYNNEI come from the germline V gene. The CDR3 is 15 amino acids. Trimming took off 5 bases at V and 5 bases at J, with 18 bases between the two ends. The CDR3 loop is CASSTGGGLGTEAFF. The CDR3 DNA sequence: TGTGCCAGCAGTACGGGAGGGGGGCTAGGAACTGAAGCTTTCTTT. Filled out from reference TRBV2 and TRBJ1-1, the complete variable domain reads EPEVTQTPSHQVTQMGQEVILRCVPISNHLYFYWYRQILGQKVEFLVSFYNNEISEKSEIFDDQFSVERPDGSNFTLKIRSTKLEDSAMYFCASSTGGGLGTEAFFGQGTRLTVV.

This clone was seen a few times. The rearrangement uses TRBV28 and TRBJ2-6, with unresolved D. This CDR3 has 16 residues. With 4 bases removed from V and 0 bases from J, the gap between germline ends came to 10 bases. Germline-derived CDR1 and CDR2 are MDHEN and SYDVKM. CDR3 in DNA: TGTGCCAGCAGTTCGAACCTAGGCTCTGGGGCCAACGTCCTGACTTTC. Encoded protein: CASSSNLGSGANVLTF.

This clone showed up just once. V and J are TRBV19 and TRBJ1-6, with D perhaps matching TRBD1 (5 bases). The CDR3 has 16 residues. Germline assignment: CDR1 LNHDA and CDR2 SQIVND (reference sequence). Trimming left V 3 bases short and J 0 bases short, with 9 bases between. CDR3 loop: CASSMQGSSYNSPLHF. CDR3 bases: TGTGCCAGTAGTATGCAGGGTAGCTCCTATAATTCACCCCTCCACTTT.

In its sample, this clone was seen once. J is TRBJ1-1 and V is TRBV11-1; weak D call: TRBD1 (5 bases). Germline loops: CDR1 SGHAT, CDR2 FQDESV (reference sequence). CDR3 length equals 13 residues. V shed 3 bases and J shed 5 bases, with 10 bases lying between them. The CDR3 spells CASSLGGLTEAFF. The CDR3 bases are TGTGCCAGCAGCTTGGGGGGGTTAACTGAAGCTTTCTTT.

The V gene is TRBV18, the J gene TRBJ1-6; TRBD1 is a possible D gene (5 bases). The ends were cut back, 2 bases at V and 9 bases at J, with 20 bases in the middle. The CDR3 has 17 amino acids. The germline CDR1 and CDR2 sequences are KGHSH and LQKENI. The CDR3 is CASSPTQGRLLGSPLHF. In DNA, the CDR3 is TGTGCCAGCTCACCAACCCAGGGCCGATTATTGGGTTCACCCCTCCACTTT.

CDR3: CASSYSYSGGSEQYF. The CDR3 bases are TGTGCCAGCAGTTACTCGTACAGTGGGGGGTCCGAGCAGTACTTC. The J gene is TRBJ2-7, the V gene TRBV6-5; tentatively, D is TRBD2 (6 bases). This CDR3 is built from 15 residues. V was pared by 0 bases and J by 6 bases, with 15 bases between. The germline V gene has CDR1 MNHEY and CDR2 SVGAGI.

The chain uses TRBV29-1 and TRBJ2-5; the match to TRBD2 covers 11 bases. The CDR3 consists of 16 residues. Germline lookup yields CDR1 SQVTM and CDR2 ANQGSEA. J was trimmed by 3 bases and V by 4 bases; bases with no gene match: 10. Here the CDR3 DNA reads TGCAGCGTTGCGCTAGCGGGAGGATTGATCAAAGAGACCCAGTACTTC. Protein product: CSVALAGGLIKETQYF.

CDR3 nucleotide sequence: TGTGCCAGCTCACCACTTGAAGCCACCGGGGAGCTGTTTTTT. It yields the protein CASSPLEATGELFF. The rearrangement uses TRBV18 and TRBJ2-2; no reliable D call. Germline CDR1 KGHSH, CDR2 LQKENI. The CDR3 extends over 14 amino acids. V was trimmed by 1 base and J by 4 bases, leaving 7 bases between them.

The CDR3: CASSISKNTEAFF. The CDR3 coding sequence is TGTGCCAGTAGTATAAGCAAGAACACTGAAGCTTTCTTT. The chain employs TRBV19 and TRBJ1-1, with D hard to call. This CDR3 spans 13 amino acids. V was cut by 2 bases and J by 1 base, with 5 bases left in between. Germline lookup yields CDR1 LNHDA and CDR2 SQIVND (reference sequence).

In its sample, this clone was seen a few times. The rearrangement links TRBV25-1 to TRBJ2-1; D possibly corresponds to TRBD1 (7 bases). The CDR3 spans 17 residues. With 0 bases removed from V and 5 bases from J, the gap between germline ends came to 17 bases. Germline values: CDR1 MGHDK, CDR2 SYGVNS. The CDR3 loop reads CASSEYFGGGGDNEQFF. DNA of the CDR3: TGTGCCAGCAGTGAATATTTTGGAGGGGGCGGTGACAATGAGCAGTTCTTC.

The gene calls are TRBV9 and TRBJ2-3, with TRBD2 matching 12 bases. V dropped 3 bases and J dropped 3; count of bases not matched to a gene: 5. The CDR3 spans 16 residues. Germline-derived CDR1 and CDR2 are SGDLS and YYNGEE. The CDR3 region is CASSALAGGVTDTQYF. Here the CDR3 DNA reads TGTGCCAGCAGCGCACTAGCGGGAGGAGTGACAGATACGCAGTATTTT.

This CDR3 is CASSPGTSGSGWNEQFF. Written as DNA, the CDR3 is TGTGCCAGCAGTCCGGGGACTAGCGGGAGTGGTTGGAATGAGCAGTTCTTC. The chain has TRBV28 and TRBJ2-1; 14 nucleotides align to TRBD2. The length of the CDR3 is 17 residues. Germline loops: CDR1 MDHEN, CDR2 SYDVKM. Germline trimming cut 5 bases from V and 7 bases from J; bases unmatched to any gene: 10. Complete variable domain (other parts from reference TRBV28 and TRBJ2-1): DVKVTQSSRYLVKRTGEKVFLECVQDMDHENMFWYRQDPGLGLRLIYFSYDVKMKEKGDIPEGYSVSREKKERFSLILESASTNQTSMYLCASSPGTSGSGWNEQFFGPGTRLTVL.

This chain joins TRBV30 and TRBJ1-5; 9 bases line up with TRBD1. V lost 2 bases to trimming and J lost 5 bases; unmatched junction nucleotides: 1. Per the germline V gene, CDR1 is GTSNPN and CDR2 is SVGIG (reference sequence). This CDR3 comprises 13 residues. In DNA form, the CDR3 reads TGTGCCTGGAGTACAGGGGGCGATCAGCCCCAGCATTTT. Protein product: CAWSTGGDQPQHF.

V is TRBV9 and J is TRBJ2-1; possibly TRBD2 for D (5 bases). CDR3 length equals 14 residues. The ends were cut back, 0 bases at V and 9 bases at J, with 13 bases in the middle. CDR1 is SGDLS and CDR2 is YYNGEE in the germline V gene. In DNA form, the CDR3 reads TGTGCCAGCAGCGTAGGAGTTATAGGGAGTGAGCAGTTCTTC. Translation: CASSVGVIGSEQFF.

The CDR3 loop reads CASSVDMNTEAFF. The DNA for the CDR3 is TGTGCCAGCAGCGTAGATATGAACACTGAAGCTTTCTTT. The V gene is TRBV9, the J gene TRBJ1-1; the D is unclear. Trimming left V 0 bases short and J 0 bases short, with 3 bases between. Germline CDR1 and CDR2: SGDLS and YYNGEE. CDR3 size: 13 residues.

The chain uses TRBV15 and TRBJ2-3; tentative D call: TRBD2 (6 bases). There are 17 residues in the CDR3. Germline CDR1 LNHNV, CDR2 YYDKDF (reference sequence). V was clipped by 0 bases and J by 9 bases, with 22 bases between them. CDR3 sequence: CATSRDWASETGGTQYF. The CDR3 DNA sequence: TGTGCCACCAGCAGAGATTGGGCTAGCGAAACAGGTGGGACGCAGTATTTT.

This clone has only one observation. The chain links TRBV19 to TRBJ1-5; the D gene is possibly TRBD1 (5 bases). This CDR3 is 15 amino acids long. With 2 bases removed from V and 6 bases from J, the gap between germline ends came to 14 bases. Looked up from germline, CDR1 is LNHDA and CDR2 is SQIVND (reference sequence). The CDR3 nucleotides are TGTGCCAGTAGTATACAGGCAGGGTCAGGTCAGCCCCAGCATTTT. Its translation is CASSIQAGSGQPQHF.

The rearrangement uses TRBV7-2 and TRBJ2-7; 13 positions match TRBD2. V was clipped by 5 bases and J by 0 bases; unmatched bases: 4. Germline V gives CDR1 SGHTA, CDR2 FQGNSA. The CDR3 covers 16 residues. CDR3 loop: CASSPRTSGSSYEQYF. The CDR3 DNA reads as TGTGCCAGCAGCCCAAGGACTAGCGGGAGCTCCTACGAGCAGTACTTC.

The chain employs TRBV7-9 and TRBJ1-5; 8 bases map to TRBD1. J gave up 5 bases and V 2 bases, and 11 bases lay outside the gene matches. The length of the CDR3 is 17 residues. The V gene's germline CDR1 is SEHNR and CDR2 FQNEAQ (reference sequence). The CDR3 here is CASSLTRQGRPYQPQHF. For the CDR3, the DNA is TGTGCCAGCAGCTTAACGAGACAGGGGAGGCCCTATCAGCCCCAGCATTTT.

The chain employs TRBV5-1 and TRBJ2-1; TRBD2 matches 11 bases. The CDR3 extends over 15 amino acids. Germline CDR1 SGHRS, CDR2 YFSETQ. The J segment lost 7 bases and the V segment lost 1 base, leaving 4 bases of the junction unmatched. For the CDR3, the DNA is TGCGCCAGCAGCTTGTCACTAGCGGGAGCTAATGAGCAGTTCTTC. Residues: CASSLSLAGANEQFF.

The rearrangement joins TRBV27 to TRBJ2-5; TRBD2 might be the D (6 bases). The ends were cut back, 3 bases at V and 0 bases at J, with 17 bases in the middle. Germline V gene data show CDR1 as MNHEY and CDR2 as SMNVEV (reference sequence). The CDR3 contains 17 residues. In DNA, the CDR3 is TGTGCCAGCAGTTTGTCACCGGGAGCCCTATACCAAGAGACCCAGTACTTC. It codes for CASSLSPGALYQETQYF.

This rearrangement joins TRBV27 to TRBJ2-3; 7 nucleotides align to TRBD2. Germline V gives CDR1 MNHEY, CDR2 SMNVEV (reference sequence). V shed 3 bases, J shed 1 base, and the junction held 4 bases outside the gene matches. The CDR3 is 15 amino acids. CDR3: CASSLARGGTDTQYF. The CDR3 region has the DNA TGTGCCAGCAGTTTGGCCCGGGGGGGCACAGATACGCAGTATTTT.

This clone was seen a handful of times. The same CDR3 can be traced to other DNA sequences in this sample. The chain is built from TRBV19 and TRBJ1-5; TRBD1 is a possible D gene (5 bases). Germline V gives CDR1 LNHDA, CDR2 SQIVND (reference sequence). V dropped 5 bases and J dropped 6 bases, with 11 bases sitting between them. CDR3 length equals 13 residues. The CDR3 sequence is CASSLQGFQPQHF. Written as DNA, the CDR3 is TGTGCCAGTAGTCTCCAGGGATTTCAGCCCCAGCATTTT. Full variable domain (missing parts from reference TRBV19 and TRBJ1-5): DGGITQSPKYLFRKEGQNVTLSCEQNLNHDAMYWYRQDPGQGLRLIYYSQIVNDFQKGDIAEGYSVSREKKESFPLTVTSAQKNPTAFYLCASSLQGFQPQHFGDGTRLSIL.

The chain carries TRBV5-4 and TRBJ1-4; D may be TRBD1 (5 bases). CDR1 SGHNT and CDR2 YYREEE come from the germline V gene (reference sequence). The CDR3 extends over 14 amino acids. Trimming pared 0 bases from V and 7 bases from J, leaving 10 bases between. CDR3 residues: CASSLEGPSEKLFF. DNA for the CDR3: TGTGCCAGCAGCTTGGAGGGGCCTTCTGAAAAACTGTTTTTT.

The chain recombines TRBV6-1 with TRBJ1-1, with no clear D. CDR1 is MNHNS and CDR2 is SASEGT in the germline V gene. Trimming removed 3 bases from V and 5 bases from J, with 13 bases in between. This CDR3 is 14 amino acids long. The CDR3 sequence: CASSDGVFGTEAFF. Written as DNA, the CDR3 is TGTGCCAGCAGTGACGGGGTGTTTGGGACTGAAGCTTTCTTT.

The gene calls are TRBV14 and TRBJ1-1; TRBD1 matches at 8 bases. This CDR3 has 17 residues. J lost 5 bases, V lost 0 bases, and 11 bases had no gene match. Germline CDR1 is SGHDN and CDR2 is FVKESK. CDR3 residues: CASSQDHGTGWETEAFF. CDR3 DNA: TGTGCCAGCAGCCAAGATCATGGGACAGGCTGGGAGACTGAAGCTTTCTTT.

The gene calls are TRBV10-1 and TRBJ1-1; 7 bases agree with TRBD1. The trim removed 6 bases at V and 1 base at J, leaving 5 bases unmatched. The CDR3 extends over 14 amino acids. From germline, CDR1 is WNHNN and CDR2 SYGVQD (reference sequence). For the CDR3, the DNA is TGCGCCAGCAGCCAGACAGGGCCGAACACTGAAGCTTTCTTT. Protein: CASSQTGPNTEAFF.